A selection of T cell receptor beta chains follows, all from one sample in a study of shared clonotypes between healthy human individuals. Assay: immunoSEQ multiplex PCR; the TCRdb copy retains only in-frame clones and omits some. Here the sample spans about 1.5 million clones, 95% to 99% being singletons. Material for sequencing was naive CD4+ T cells sorted from blood. The receptors derive from a young man in good health. Both conserved end residues are part of each CDR3. The D gene is left open where the match is weak. Size is stated for part of the rows, as once, few or many counts, or as a class when the clone is expanded.

>.|TRBV5-1|TRBJ1-1|.
CASSLAQNTEAFF
TGCGCCAGCAGCTTGGCACAGAACACTGAAGCTTTCTTT
>once|TRBV9|TRBJ1-2|.
CASSPIQGANYGYTF
TGTGCCAGCAGCCCAATACAGGGAGCGAACTATGGCTACACCTTC
>.|TRBV4-1|TRBJ1-4|.
CASSLGPLEKLFF
TGCGCCAGCAGCCTGGGACCTCTTGAAAAACTGTTTTTT
>.|TRBV18|TRBJ2-3|.
CASSPPHSVLTDTQYF
TGTGCCAGCTCACCACCGCATAGCGTCCTCACAGATACGCAGTATTTT
>few|TRBV11-2|TRBJ1-2|.
CASSRQLLGDYGYTF
TGTGCCAGCAGCAGACAACTACTGGGAGACTATGGCTACACCTTC
>.|TRBV2|TRBJ2-1|.
CASSEDSSYNEQFF
TGTGCCAGCAGTGAGGATAGCTCCTACAATGAGCAGTTCTTC
>.|TRBV5-1|TRBJ2-2|.
CASSPRVSGELFF
TGCGCCAGCAGCCCCCGTGTGTCCGGGGAGCTGTTTTTT
>.|TRBV18|TRBJ1-2|.
CASSPESGARGYTF
TGTGCCAGCTCACCTGAGTCAGGGGCGCGTGGCTACACCTTC
>.|TRBV5-1|TRBJ2-1|.
CASSLDARGEQFF
TGCGCCAGCAGCTTGGATGCTAGGGGTGAGCAGTTCTTC
>.|TRBV7-2|TRBJ2-1|.
CASSLAGAYNEQFF
TGTGCCAGCAGCTTGGCCGGCGCCTACAATGAGCAGTTCTTC
>.|TRBV7-9|TRBJ1-1|.
CASSWGETGEAFF
TGTGCCAGCAGCTGGGGAGAGACTGGCGAAGCTTTCTTT
>.|TRBV29-1|TRBJ2-3|.
CSVTHPGTQYF
TGCAGCGTAACCCATCCCGGTACGCAGTATTTT
>.|TRBV6-1|TRBJ1-2|TRBD1
CASSPTGGYYGYTF
TGTGCCAGCAGTCCGACAGGGGGCTACTATGGCTACACCTTC
>.|TRBV9|TRBJ2-5|TRBD2
CASSGTSGRSGETQYF
TGTGCCAGCAGCGGGACTAGCGGGAGGTCCGGGGAGACCCAGTACTTC
>.|TRBV7-9|TRBJ1-2|.
CASSLAARLDNYGYTF
TGTGCCAGCAGCTTAGCGGCTAGGCTTGATAACTATGGCTACACCTTC
>.|TRBV5-1|TRBJ2-1|TRBD1
CASSWGDRSSYNEQFF
TGCGCCAGCAGCTGGGGGGACAGGTCCTCCTACAATGAGCAGTTCTTC
>.|TRBV7-9|TRBJ2-3|.
CASSLQGPEYTQYF
TGTGCCAGCAGCTTACAGGGTCCGGAATATACGCAGTATTTT
>.|TRBV18|TRBJ2-1|TRBD2
CASSPGLANNEQFF
TGTGCCAGCTCACCGGGACTAGCGAACAATGAGCAGTTCTTC
>once|TRBV9|TRBJ2-1|.
CASSVGNALFEQFF
TGTGCCAGCAGCGTAGGAAATGCCCTATTTGAGCAGTTCTTC
>.|TRBV7-9|TRBJ2-1|TRBD1
CASSSPDRGTNEQFF
TGTGCCAGCAGCTCGCCCGACAGGGGTACCAATGAGCAGTTCTTC
>.|TRBV4-2|TRBJ2-4|.
CASSQDVGSTPLPKGNIQYF
TGTGCCAGCAGCCAAGATGTGGGGTCAACACCACTCCCAAAGGGAAACATTCAGTACTTC
>.|TRBV6-5|TRBJ1-1|TRBD1
CASSAGGNLGTEAFF
TGTGCCAGCTCGGCAGGGGGCAATTTGGGCACTGAAGCTTTCTTT
>once|TRBV5-6|TRBJ2-1|.
CASSFNPDPSYNEQFF
TGTGCCAGCAGCTTTAATCCCGACCCCAGCTACAATGAGCAGTTCTTC
>.|TRBV25-1|TRBJ2-4|TRBD1
CASSDTDRGKNIQYF
TGTGCCAGCAGTGACACCGACAGGGGGAAAAACATTCAGTACTTC
>.|TRBV7-9|TRBJ1-1|TRBD1
CASSFQTGAGEAFF
TGTGCCAGCAGCTTTCAGACAGGGGCAGGGGAAGCTTTCTTT
>.|TRBV13|TRBJ1-1|.
CASSFSRDTEAFF
TGTGCCAGCAGCTTTAGCCGGGACACTGAAGCTTTCTTT
>.|TRBV2|TRBJ1-5|.
CASSDTGLTQPQHF
TGTGCCAGCAGTGACACAGGGTTAACTCAGCCCCAGCATTTT
>.|TRBV15|TRBJ2-6|.
CATSRGARSGVTRTGANVLTF
TGTGCCACCAGCAGAGGGGCCAGGTCGGGTGTTACAAGGACTGGGGCCAACGTCCTGACTTTC
>.|TRBV7-2|TRBJ2-1|.
CASSSPGYRRFF
TGTGCCAGCAGCTCCCCGGGTTATCGGAGGTTCTTC
>.|TRBV6-1|TRBJ2-3|.
CASLKLGRGTDTQYF
TGTGCCAGCCTAAAGTTAGGGAGAGGCACAGATACGCAGTATTTT
>.|TRBV5-1|TRBJ1-1|.
CASSLIGARNTEAFF
TGCGCCAGCAGCTTGATTGGGGCCAGGAACACTGAAGCTTTCTTT
>.|TRBV11-1|TRBJ2-7|TRBD2
CASSFGGSYEQYF
TGTGCCAGCAGCTTCGGGGGGTCCTACGAGCAGTACTTC
>.|TRBV7-9|TRBJ2-5|.
CASSTAGWVETQYF
TGTGCCAGCAGCACGGCAGGGTGGGTGGAGACCCAGTACTTC
>.|TRBV11-1|TRBJ2-7|.
CASSWRGGPSYEQYF
TGTGCCAGCAGTTGGAGGGGCGGACCTTCCTACGAGCAGTACTTC